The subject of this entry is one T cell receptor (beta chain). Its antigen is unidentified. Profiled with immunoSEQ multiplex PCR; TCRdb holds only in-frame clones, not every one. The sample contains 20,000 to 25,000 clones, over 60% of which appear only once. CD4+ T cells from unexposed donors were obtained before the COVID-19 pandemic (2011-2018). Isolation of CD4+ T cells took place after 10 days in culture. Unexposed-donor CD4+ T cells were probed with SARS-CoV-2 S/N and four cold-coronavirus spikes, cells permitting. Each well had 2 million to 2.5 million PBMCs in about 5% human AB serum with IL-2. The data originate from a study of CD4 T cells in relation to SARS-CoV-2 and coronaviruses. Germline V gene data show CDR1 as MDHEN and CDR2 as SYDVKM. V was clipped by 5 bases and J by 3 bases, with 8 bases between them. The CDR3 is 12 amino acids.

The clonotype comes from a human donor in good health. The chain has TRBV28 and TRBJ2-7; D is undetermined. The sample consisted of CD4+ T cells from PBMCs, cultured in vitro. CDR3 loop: CASSISGYEQYF. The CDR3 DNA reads TGTGCCAGCAGTATTTCAGGCTACGAGCAGTACTTC.